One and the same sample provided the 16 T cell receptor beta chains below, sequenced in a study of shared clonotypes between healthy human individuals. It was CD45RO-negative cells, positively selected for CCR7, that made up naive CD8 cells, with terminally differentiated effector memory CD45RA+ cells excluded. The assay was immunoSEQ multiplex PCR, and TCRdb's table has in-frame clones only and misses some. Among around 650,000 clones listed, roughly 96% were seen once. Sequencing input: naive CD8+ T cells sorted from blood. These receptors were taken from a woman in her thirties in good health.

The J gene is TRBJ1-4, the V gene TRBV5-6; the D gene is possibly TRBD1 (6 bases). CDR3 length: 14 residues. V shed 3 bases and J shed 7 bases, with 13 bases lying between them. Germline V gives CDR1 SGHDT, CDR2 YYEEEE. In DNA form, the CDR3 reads TGTGCCAGCAGCTGGCAGGGGTATGGTGAAAAACTGTTTTTT. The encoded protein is CASSWQGYGEKLFF.

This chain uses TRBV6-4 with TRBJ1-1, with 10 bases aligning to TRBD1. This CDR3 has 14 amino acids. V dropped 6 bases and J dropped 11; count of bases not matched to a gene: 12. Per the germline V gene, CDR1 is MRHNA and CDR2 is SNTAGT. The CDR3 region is CASRSAGTGESAFF. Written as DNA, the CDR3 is TGTGCCAGCAGAAGCGCCGGGACAGGGGAGTCGGCTTTCTTT.

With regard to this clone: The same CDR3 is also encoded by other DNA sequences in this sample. CDR3 protein: CASSFSDTQYF. For the CDR3, the DNA is TGTGCCAGCAGTTTCTCAGATACGCAGTATTTT. The chain uses TRBV28 and TRBJ2-3; D is undetermined. Trimming removed 3 bases from V and 4 bases from J, with 2 bases in between. Germline V gene data show CDR1 as MDHEN and CDR2 as SYDVKM. The CDR3 has 11 residues.

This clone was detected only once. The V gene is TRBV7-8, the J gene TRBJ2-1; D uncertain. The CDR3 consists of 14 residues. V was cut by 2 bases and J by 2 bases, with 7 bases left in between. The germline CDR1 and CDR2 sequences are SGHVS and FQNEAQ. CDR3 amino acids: CASSLPAAYNEQFF. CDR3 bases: TGTGCCAGCAGCTTACCGGCAGCCTACAATGAGCAGTTCTTC.

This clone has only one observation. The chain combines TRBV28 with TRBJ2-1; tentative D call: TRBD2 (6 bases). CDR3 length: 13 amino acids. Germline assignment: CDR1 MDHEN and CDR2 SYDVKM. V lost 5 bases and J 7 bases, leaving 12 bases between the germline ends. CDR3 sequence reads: CASSDGGGNEQFF. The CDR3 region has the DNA TGTGCCAGCAGTGACGGTGGGGGGAATGAGCAGTTCTTC.

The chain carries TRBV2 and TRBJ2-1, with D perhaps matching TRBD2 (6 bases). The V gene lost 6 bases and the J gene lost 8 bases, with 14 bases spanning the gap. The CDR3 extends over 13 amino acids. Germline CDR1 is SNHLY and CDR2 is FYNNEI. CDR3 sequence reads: CASRDGTGDEQFF. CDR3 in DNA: TGTGCCAGCAGAGACGGGACTGGGGATGAGCAGTTCTTC.

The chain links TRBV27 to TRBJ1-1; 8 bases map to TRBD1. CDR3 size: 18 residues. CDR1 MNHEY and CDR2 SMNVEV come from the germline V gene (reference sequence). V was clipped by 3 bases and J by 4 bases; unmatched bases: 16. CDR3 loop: CASSFGSGDRGALTEAFF. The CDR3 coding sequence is TGTGCCAGCAGTTTTGGTAGTGGCGACAGGGGAGCTCTCACTGAAGCTTTCTTT.

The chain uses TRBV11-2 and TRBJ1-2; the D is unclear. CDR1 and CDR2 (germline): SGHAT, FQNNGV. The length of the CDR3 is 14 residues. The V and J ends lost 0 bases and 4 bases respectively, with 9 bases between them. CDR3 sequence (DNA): TGTGCCAGCAGCTTAGAGGTCGGATCCTATGGCTACACCTTC. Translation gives CASSLEVGSYGYTF.

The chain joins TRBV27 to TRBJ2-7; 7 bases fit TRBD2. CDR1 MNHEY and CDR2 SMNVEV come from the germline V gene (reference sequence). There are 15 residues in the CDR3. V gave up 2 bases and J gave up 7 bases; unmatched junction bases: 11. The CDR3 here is CASSLGLGGGWEQYF. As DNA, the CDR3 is TGTGCCAGCAGTTTAGGACTGGGGGGGGGATGGGAGCAGTACTTC.

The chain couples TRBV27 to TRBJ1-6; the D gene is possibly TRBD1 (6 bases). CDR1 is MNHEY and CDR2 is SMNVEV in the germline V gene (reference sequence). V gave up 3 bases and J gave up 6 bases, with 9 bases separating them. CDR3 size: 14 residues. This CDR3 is CASSFQGSNSPLHF. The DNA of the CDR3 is TGTGCCAGCAGTTTCCAGGGGTCTAATTCACCCCTCCACTTT.

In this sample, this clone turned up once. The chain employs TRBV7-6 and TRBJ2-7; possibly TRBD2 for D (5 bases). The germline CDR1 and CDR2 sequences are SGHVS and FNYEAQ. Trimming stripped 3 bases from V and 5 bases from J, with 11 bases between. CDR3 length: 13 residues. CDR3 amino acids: CASSLSLEDEQYF. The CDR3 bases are TGTGCCAGCAGCTTGTCACTAGAGGACGAGCAGTACTTC. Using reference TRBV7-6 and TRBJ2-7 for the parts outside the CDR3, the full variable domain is GAGVSQSPRYKVTKRGQDVALRCDPISGHVSLYWYRQALGQGPEFLTYFNYEAQQDKSGLPNDRFSAERPEGSISTLTIQRTEQRDSAMYRCASSLSLEDEQYFGPGTRLTVT.

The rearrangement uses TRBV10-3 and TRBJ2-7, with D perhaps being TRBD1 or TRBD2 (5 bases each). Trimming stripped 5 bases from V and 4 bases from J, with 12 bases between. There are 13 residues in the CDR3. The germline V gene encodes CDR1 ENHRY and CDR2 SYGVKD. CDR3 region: CAISTGPSYEQYF. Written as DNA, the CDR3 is TGTGCCATCAGTACGGGACCCTCGTACGAGCAGTACTTC.

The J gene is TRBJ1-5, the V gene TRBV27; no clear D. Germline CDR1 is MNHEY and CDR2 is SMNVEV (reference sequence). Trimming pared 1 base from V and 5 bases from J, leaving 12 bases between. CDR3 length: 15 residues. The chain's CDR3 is CASSLFAGRDQPQHF. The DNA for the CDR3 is TGTGCCAGCAGTTTATTTGCAGGCAGAGATCAGCCCCAGCATTTT.

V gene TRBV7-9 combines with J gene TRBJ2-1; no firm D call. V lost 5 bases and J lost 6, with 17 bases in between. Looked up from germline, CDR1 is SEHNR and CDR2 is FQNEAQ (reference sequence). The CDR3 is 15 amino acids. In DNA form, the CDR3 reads TGTGCCAGCAGCCCGACCGGGTCTTTTGGCAATGAGCAGTTCTTC. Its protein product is CASSPTGSFGNEQFF. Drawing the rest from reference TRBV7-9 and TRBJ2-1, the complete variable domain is DTGVSQNPRHKITKRGQNVTFRCDPISEHNRLYWYRQTLGQGPEFLTYFQNEAQLEKSRLLSDRFSAERPKGSFSTLEIQRTEQGDSAMYLCASSPTGSFGNEQFFGPGTRLTVL.

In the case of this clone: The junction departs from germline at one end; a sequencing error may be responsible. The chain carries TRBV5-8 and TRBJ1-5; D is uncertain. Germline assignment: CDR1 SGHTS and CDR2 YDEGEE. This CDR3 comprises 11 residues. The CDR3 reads CASNLGQPQHF. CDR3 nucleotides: TGTGCCAGCAACTTGGGTCAGCCCCAGCATTTT.

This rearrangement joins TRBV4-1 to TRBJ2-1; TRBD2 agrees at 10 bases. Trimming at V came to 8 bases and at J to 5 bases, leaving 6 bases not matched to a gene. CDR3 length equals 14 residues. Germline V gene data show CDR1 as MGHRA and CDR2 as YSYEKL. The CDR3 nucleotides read TGCGCCAGCGGCCGGACTAGCGGCAACAATGAGCAGTTCTTC. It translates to CASGRTSGNNEQFF.